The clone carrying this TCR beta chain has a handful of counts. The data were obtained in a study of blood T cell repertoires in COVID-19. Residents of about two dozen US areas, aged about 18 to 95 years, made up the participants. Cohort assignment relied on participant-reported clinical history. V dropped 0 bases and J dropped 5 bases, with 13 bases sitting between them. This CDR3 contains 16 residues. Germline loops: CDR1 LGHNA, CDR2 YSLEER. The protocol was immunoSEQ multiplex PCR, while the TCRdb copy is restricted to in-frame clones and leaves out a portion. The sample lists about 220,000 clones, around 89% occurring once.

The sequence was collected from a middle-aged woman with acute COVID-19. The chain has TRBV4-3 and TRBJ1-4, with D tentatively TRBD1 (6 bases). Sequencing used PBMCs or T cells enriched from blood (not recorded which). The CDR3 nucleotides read TGCGCCAGCAGCCAAGAATTCCTGACAGGAAATGAAAAACTGTTTTTT. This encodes CASSQEFLTGNEKLFF.